The entry that follows covers one TCR beta chain sequence. The antigen is not known. The data were obtained in a study of immune cell composition in non-small cell lung cancer. The normal lung sample lay at least 3 cm, and maximally far, from the tumour. Generated by immunoSEQ multiplex PCR, the TCRdb table keeps only in-frame clones and is missing some. The sample includes around 770 clones, less than 80% of them seen just once. General observations from the study: Dominant in vivo tumour-associated clones were not shown to share tumour-reactive sequences. Adenocarcinomas with higher top tumour-associated clone frequency had more reactive TILs. Squamous carcinomas (roughly 80%) more often had tumour-associated clones >0.5% than adenocarcinomas (33%).

V lost 3 bases to trimming and J lost 5 bases; unmatched junction nucleotides: 11. CDR1 and CDR2 (germline): SGHNT, YYREEE (reference sequence). The CDR3 has 16 residues. Sequencing was carried out using non-adjacent lung tissue. V usage is TRBV5-4 and J usage is TRBJ2-3; 8 bases align to TRBD2. The source is a human donor with non-small cell lung cancer. In nucleotides, the CDR3 is TGTGCCAGCAGCTCGGGAGGGACCGGCGGGTTAGATACGCAGTATTTT. This encodes CASSSGGTGGLDTQYF. Drawing the rest from reference TRBV5-4 and TRBJ2-3, the complete variable domain is ETGVTQSPTHLIKTRGQQVTLRCSSQSGHNTVSWYQQALGQGPQFIFQYYREEENGRGNFPPRFSGLQFPNYSSELNVNALELDDSALYLCASSSGGTGGLDTQYFGPGTRLTVL.